The present entry profiles one T cell receptor (beta chain) with its context. The antigen is unknown. The data originate from a study of identical twins. Study-level results: Possibly, invariant MAIT and iNKT cells partly confounded zero-insertion analyses. Excess sharing by twins proved weaker in beta out-of-frame sequences.

The authors used template switching to add a universal primer site and gave cDNA unique molecular identifiers. TCRdb reprocessed the 5' RACE reads with MiXCR, giving one entry per CDR3 protein. This sample yields some 1,600,000 distinct CDR3 sequences, of which roughly 35% are seen a single time; 0.25% to 0.3% belongs to the top ten. All of the donors were Caucasians in good health. The trim removed 3 bases at V and 3 bases at J, leaving 11 bases unmatched. This CDR3 comprises 17 residues. The germline V gene has CDR1 MNHEY and CDR2 SMNVEV (reference sequence). The chain joins TRBV27 to TRBJ2-5, with 9 bases aligning to TRBD2. This sequence originates from a newborn girl in good health. The sequenced sample was cord blood. CDR3 sequence: CASSFRVRRGGKETQYF. CDR3 nucleotide sequence: TGTGCCAGCAGTTTTCGGGTTAGGCGGGGGGGAAAAGAGACCCAGTACTTC.